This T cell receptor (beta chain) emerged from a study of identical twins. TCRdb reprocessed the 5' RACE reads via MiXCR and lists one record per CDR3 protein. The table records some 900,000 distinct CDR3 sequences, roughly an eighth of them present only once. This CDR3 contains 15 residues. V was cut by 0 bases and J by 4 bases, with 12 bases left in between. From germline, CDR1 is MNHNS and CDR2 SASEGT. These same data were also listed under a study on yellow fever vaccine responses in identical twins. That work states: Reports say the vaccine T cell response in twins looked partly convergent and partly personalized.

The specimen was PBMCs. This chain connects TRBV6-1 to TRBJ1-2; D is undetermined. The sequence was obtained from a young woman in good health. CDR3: CASSEAHHLSYGYTF. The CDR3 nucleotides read TGTGCCAGCAGTGAAGCCCACCATCTCTCCTATGGCTACACCTTC.